These 10 T cell receptor beta chains share one sample of origin, sequenced in a study of blood T cells in healthy people across ages. A J-beta primer mix and a sample-barcoded 5' primer were used in a second PCR of roughly 7 to 12 cycles. In TCRdb, the 5' RACE reads were re-called with MiXCR into one record per CDR3 protein. The sample yields 1.2 million to 1.5 million distinct CDR3 sequences, roughly 45% seen once. Sequenced material: blood. These TCRs come from a woman aged 18-29 years in good health.

This clonotype occurred once. The rearrangement links TRBV19 to TRBJ2-7; D might be TRBD1 (6 bases). V was pared by 3 bases and J by 0 bases, with 15 bases between. Germline V CDR1 and CDR2: LNHDA, SQIVND (reference sequence). The CDR3 covers 16 residues. The CDR3: CASSIPGQFPSYEQYF. In DNA, the CDR3 is TGTGCCAGTAGTATCCCCGGACAGTTCCCCTCCTACGAGCAGTACTTC.

The rearrangement links TRBV6-2 or TRBV6-3 to TRBJ2-7; 11 positions match TRBD2. Trimming cost V 0 bases and J 0 bases; bases outside gene matches: 10. The V gene's germline CDR1 is MNHEY and CDR2 SVGEGT. The CDR3 is 19 amino acids. CDR3 DNA sequence: TGTGCCAGCAGTTACTCGGCTCAACTAGCGGGGGCCGGCTCCTACGAGCAGTACTTC. This sequence encodes CASSYSAQLAGAGSYEQYF.

This clonotype came up a few times. An end of the junction does not agree with germline; a read error may underlie this. The chain joins TRBV27 to TRBJ1-2; D is unclear. Germline V gene lookup returns CDR1 MNHEY and CDR2 SMNVEV (reference sequence). The CDR3 has 12 amino acids. CDR3 sequence reads: CAGSLGGYGYTF. DNA for the CDR3: TGTGCCGGCAGTTTAGGTGGCTATGGCTACACCTTC.

This clonotype was picked up a small number of times. The V and J genes are TRBV11-1 and TRBJ1-1, with D maybe TRBD1 (5 bases). Trimming stripped 8 bases from V and 0 bases from J, with 13 bases between. CDR3 length equals 14 residues. Germline V gives CDR1 SGHAT, CDR2 FQDESV (reference sequence). The CDR3 coding sequence is TGTGCCAGCGGCCAGGGACGGATGAACACTGAAGCTTTCTTT. This sequence encodes CASGQGRMNTEAFF.

The table lists this clonotype with a few counts. The rearrangement links TRBV20-1 to TRBJ1-5; TRBD1 agrees at 11 bases. The CDR3 is made up of 18 amino acids. The trim removed 6 bases at V and 4 bases at J, leaving 17 bases unmatched. Germline V CDR1 and CDR2: DFQATT, SNEGSKA (reference sequence). DNA of the CDR3: TGCAGTGCCGCCCCGCCCCGGTCAGGACAGGGGGCTAATCAGCCCCAGCATTTT. This translates into CSAAPPRSGQGANQPQHF.

This chain uses TRBV5-1 with TRBJ2-2, with TRBD1 matching 8 bases. The V gene's germline CDR1 is SGHRS and CDR2 YFSETQ. J gave up 5 bases and V 4 bases, and 10 bases lay outside the gene matches. The CDR3 extends over 16 amino acids. DNA of the CDR3: TGCGCCAGCAGCGTCGGCGGGCAGGGGGCAACCGGGGAGCTGTTTTTT. This gives the protein CASSVGGQGATGELFF.

The CDR3 sequence is CSVDFPGEIYGYTF. The CDR3 nucleotides are TGCAGCGTTGATTTTCCCGGGGAAATCTATGGCTACACCTTC. The genes are TRBV29-1 and TRBJ1-2; D is uncertain. CDR1 and CDR2 (germline): SQVTM, ANQGSEA. The CDR3 runs to 14 residues. Deletions cut 3 bases from V and 4 bases from J, with 15 bases between.

The rearrangement joins TRBV27 to TRBJ2-1; D is unresolved. Germline values: CDR1 MNHEY, CDR2 SMNVEV (reference sequence). V was cut by 7 bases and J by 9 bases, with 16 bases left in between. This CDR3 spans 13 amino acids. CDR3 nucleotide sequence: TGTGCCAGCAAAAGTAAGGGAACGTCTGAGCAGTTCTTC. Amino acids: CASKSKGTSEQFF.

The V and J genes are TRBV20-1 and TRBJ2-3; 12 bases align to TRBD2. Germline V gives CDR1 DFQATT, CDR2 SNEGSKA (reference sequence). The CDR3 runs 13 residues. The CDR3 loop reads CSKTSGSADTQYF. The CDR3, as DNA: TGCAGCAAGACTAGCGGGAGTGCCGATACGCAGTATTTT.

V gene TRBV6-5 combines with J gene TRBJ2-3; TRBD2 matches 12 bases. CDR3 length: 17 residues. Germline V gene sequence: CDR1 MNHEY, CDR2 SVGAGI. V was pared by 2 bases and J by 5 bases, with 8 bases of the junction left unmatched. CDR3 sequence: CASSYPGTSGSRDTQYF. CDR3 coding DNA: TGTGCCAGCAGTTACCCAGGGACTAGCGGGTCCCGAGATACGCAGTATTTT.